The rows below give T cell receptor beta chains drawn from one sample of a study of cytomegalovirus exposure and HLA in healthy donors. Produced via immunoSEQ multiplex PCR; TCRdb's table is partial and in-frame only. This sample has 200,000 or so clones; approximately 81% occur once, and the top ten carry roughly 1.3%. Specimen: PBMCs. The origin of the receptors is a human donor in good health. The CDR3 runs from the conserved cysteine through the conserved F or W. Fields, in order: D gene, J gene, clone size, V gene, CDR3 protein, CDR3 DNA. A D gene is named only where the DNA matches it firmly. The size entry is marked missing in some rows and otherwise reads once, few, many or a size class.

- TRBJ2-5 once TRBV28 CASNPGRVSEETQYF TGTGCCAGCAACCCCGGCAGGGTTTCGGAAGAGACCCAGTACTTC
- TRBJ1-4 - TRBV28 CASVPGVSEKLFF TGTGCCAGCGTTCCCGGAGTGAGCGAAAAACTGTTTTTT
TRBD1 TRBJ1-5 - TRBV2 CASSETYRDRGPNQPQHF TGTGCCAGCAGTGAGACGTACCGGGACAGGGGGCCGAATCAGCCCCAGCATTTT
TRBD2 TRBJ2-6 once TRBV4-2 CASSQTPSGRALTGANVLTF TGTGCCAGCAGCCAAACCCCTAGCGGGAGGGCCCTCACTGGGGCCAACGTCCTGACTTTC
TRBD2 TRBJ2-7 - TRBV27 CASSLIGAGFYEQYF TGTGCCAGCAGTTTAATTGGAGCGGGATTCTACGAGCAGTACTTC
TRBD1 TRBJ1-2 few TRBV28 CASSVPRTGPAESYTF TGTGCCAGCAGTGTCCCTCGGACAGGGCCTGCAGAGAGCTACACCTTC
- TRBJ2-2 - TRBV9 CASSVQGTGELFF TGTGCCAGCAGCGTACAGGGTACCGGGGAGCTGTTTTTT
- TRBJ2-7 - TRBV28 CASSLRESRDEQYF TGTGCCAGCAGTTTAAGGGAGTCTAGGGACGAGCAGTACTTC
TRBD1 TRBJ1-2 few TRBV7-2 CASAPGQGAYGYTF TGTGCCAGCGCACCGGGACAGGGGGCCTATGGCTACACCTTC
TRBD1 TRBJ1-1 - TRBV4-3 CASSQTPNRGPRANTEAFF TGCGCCAGCAGCCAAACACCGAACAGGGGGCCAAGGGCCAACACTGAAGCTTTCTTT
TRBD2 TRBJ2-5 - TRBV7-9 CSSSFWGGTQYF TGTTCCAGCAGCTTTTGGGGGGGGACCCAGTACTTC
- TRBJ2-5 once TRBV5-1 CASSLSGRVQETQYF TGCGCCAGCAGCTTGTCGGGGAGAGTCCAAGAGACCCAGTACTTC
TRBD2 TRBJ2-7 - TRBV7-2 CASSLVVLAGVEQYF TGTGCCAGCAGCTTAGTGGTTCTAGCGGGAGTGGAGCAGTACTTC
- TRBJ2-5 - TRBV6-1 CASGAWETQYF TGTGCCAGCGGGGCGTGGGAGACCCAGTACTTC
- TRBJ2-7 few TRBV9 CASSVAQAGFYEQYF TGTGCCAGCAGCGTAGCTCAGGCAGGGTTTTACGAGCAGTACTTC
- TRBJ1-2 - TRBV18 CASSPGEQTVSRYTF TGTGCCAGCTCACCGGGCGAACAGACCGTCTCGCGCTACACCTTC
TRBD1 TRBJ1-1 - TRBV4-2 CASSPQDRAGWKNTEAFF TGTGCCAGCAGCCCCCAGGACAGGGCGGGGTGGAAGAACACTGAAGCTTTCTTT
- TRBJ1-2 - TRBV11-2 CASTSLGQDVFGYTF TGTGCCAGCACCTCACTTGGGCAGGATGTTTTTGGCTACACCTTC
TRBD1 TRBJ1-2 - TRBV2 CASSVIQGAKGYTF TGTGCCAGCAGTGTGATCCAGGGGGCGAAAGGCTACACCTTC
TRBD1 TRBJ2-6 - TRBV5-1 CASSWLGTGFSGANVLTF TGCGCCAGCAGCTGGCTGGGGACAGGGTTCTCTGGGGCCAACGTCCTGACTTTC
- TRBJ1-2 - TRBV9 CASSEGGTYGYTF TGTGCCAGCAGCGAGGGAGGCACATATGGCTACACCTTC
TRBD2 TRBJ2-7 - TRBV6-1 CASSGTSGTRGWQYF TGTGCCAGCAGTGGGACTAGCGGGACGCGAGGGTGGCAGTACTTC
TRBD2 TRBJ2-5 - TRBV7-2 CASRREQETQYF TGTGCCAGCAGGCGGGAGCAAGAGACCCAGTACTTC
- TRBJ1-2 - TRBV5-4 CASSLVTEIPFNYGYTF TGTGCCAGCAGCTTGGTTACAGAAATACCCTTTAACTATGGCTACACCTTC
TRBD2 TRBJ2-3 - TRBV2 CASGSRAAGSTDTQYF TGTGCCAGCGGGTCGAGGGCAGCGGGGAGCACAGATACGCAGTATTTT
- TRBJ1-1 - TRBV7-9 CASSRTTRTEAFF TGTGCCAGCAGCCGAACTACCAGGACTGAGGCTTTCTTT
- TRBJ2-3 - TRBV12-5 CASGVGGTDTQYF TGTGCTAGTGGTGTGGGAGGCACAGATACGCAGTATTTT
- TRBJ1-2 - TRBV29-1 CSALGRGSNYGYTF TGCAGTGCTTTAGGGCGGGGGAGTAACTATGGCTACACCTTC
TRBD2 TRBJ2-7 - TRBV6-5 CASSYRGDFLGEQYF TGTGCCAGCAGTTACCGGGGGGACTTCCTTGGGGAGCAGTACTTC
- TRBJ2-7 once TRBV7-9 CSSSPGLSYEQYF TGTTCCAGCAGCCCGGGACTTTCCTACGAGCAGTACTTC
TRBD1 TRBJ1-1 - TRBV6-6 CASSYGRGRYTEAFF TGTGCCAGCAGTTACGGCAGGGGGCGTTACACTGAAGCTTTCTTT
- TRBJ2-3 - TRBV2 CASSGLAVSTDTQYF TGTGCCAGCAGTGGGTTAGCGGTTAGCACAGATACGCAGTATTTT
TRBD2 TRBJ2-1 - TRBV7-2 CASSDSGRAVDEQFF TGTGCCAGCAGCGATAGCGGGAGGGCCGTCGATGAGCAGTTCTTC
- TRBJ2-3 - TRBV5-8 CASSLSSDTQYF TGTGCCAGCAGCTTGTCGTCAGATACGCAGTATTTT
- TRBJ2-7 once TRBV6-1 CASSADYRAEQYF TGTGCCAGCAGTGCGGATTACAGGGCGGAGCAGTACTTC
TRBD1 TRBJ1-5 - TRBV29-1 CSVRGQGANQPQHF TGCAGCGTTCGTGGACAGGGCGCTAATCAGCCCCAGCATTTT
TRBD2 TRBJ2-3 - TRBV5-4 CASSEGLAFPDTQYF TGTGCCAGCAGCGAGGGACTAGCGTTCCCAGATACGCAGTATTTT
TRBD1 TRBJ2-5 - TRBV29-1 CSVLSGQGIQETQYF TGCAGCGTTCTATCGGGACAGGGGATCCAAGAGACCCAGTACTTC
- TRBJ1-5 - TRBV15 CATGAQNSNQPQHF TGTGCCACCGGTGCACAAAATAGCAATCAGCCCCAGCATTTT
- TRBJ2-7 - TRBV9 CASSVDLGGLYEQYF TGTGCCAGCAGCGTAGATCTGGGCGGGTTGTACGAGCAGTACTTC
- TRBJ2-6 - TRBV5-1 CASSSRGSLASGANVLTF TGCGCCAGCAGCTCCCGAGGGTCACTAGCCTCTGGGGCCAACGTCCTGACTTTC
TRBD1 TRBJ2-7 - TRBV5-4 CASSSRQGDYEQYF TGTGCCAGCAGTTCCCGACAGGGGGATTACGAGCAGTACTTC
- TRBJ1-5 - TRBV10-3 CAISAREGNQPQHF TGTGCCATCAGTGCTCGGGAGGGCAATCAGCCCCAGCATTTT
- TRBJ1-5 once TRBV2 CASSGGGVNNQPQHF TGTGCCAGCAGTGGAGGAGGGGTCAACAATCAGCCCCAGCATTTT
TRBD1 TRBJ2-5 - TRBV9 CASSEGTGGAGETQYF TGTGCCAGCAGCGAGGGGACAGGGGGCGCCGGGGAGACCCAGTACTTC
TRBD2 TRBJ2-1 - TRBV2 CADSGSSYNEQFF TGTGCCGATAGCGGGAGTTCCTACAATGAGCAGTTCTTC
- TRBJ2-3 - TRBV6-5 CASSISGSTDTQYF TGTGCCAGCAGCATTAGCGGTAGCACAGATACGCAGTATTTT
- TRBJ2-1 - TRBV19 CASRPNSGSHNEQFF TGTGCCAGTAGGCCGAATAGCGGCTCGCACAATGAGCAGTTCTTC
TRBD2 TRBJ2-2 - TRBV7-2 CASSLGLGTSSTGELFF TGTGCCAGCAGCTTAGGGCTGGGGACTAGCTCCACCGGGGAGCTGTTTTTT
- TRBJ1-3 - TRBV19 CASSILPTGAGNTIYF TGTGCCAGTAGTATCTTACCCACAGGTGCTGGAAACACCATATATTTT
TRBD2 TRBJ2-1 - TRBV7-3 CASSPGTSGLNEQFF TGTGCCAGCAGCCCCGGGACTAGCGGGTTAAATGAGCAGTTCTTC
TRBD1 TRBJ1-2 - TRBV7-8 CASSSRTGVGYTF TGTGCCAGCAGCTCGAGGACAGGGGTCGGCTACACCTTC